This record concerns one T cell receptor (beta chain) sequence. The sample comes from a study of blood T cell repertoires in COVID-19. Study at large: Whether acute or convalescent, the COVID-19 samples came from the United States, Italy and Spain. The cDNA or gDNA used as material had been derived from T cells, B-cell-depleted T cells, or PBMCs.

V lost 2 bases to trimming and J lost 3 bases; unmatched junction nucleotides: 6. Germline-derived CDR1 and CDR2 are SNHLY and FYNNEI. This CDR3 spans 15 amino acids. As handled by the study authors: Reference gene primer amplification gave estimated nucleated cell counts. TCRdb keeps only in-frame clones here, not all; method: immunoSEQ multiplex PCR. V and J calls and clone size are given by that table; D and trimming were obtained from the DNA. The data show around 170,000 clones, around four fifths seen once. This TCR was recovered from a man between 65 and 85 years old who had recovered from COVID-19. The sample comprised peripheral blood. J is TRBJ2-7 and V is TRBV2; TRBD1 agrees at 8 bases. In DNA, the CDR3 is TGTGCCAGCAGTGAAAGGGGACAGGCTTTCTACGAGCAGTACTTC. Translated, it gives CASSERGQAFYEQYF.